This TCR beta chain is drawn from a study of CD8 T cells in ankylosing spondylitis (dated by TCRdb to the late 2010s). Background on the whole study: To find TCR variants linked to disease, the study profiled T cell receptor beta repertoires in ankylosing spondylitis patients and healthy donors. The whole study cohort included 108 healthy donors and 25 ankylosing spondylitis patients. Samples of peripheral blood were taken, and for ankylosing spondylitis patients, synovial fluid was collected as well. Points the paper makes about the study in general: A TCR beta motif made up of seven or eight highly homologous amino acid variants appeared to be characteristic of blood from ankylosing spondylitis patients. Significant enrichment of the disease-linked clones was reported in matched synovial fluid samples from ankylosing spondylitis patients. Some TCR beta motif variants had previously been reported in synovial fluid and blood of reactive arthritis patients, which suggested common disease-initiation mechanisms. The disease-linked clones showed a CD8+ phenotype and occurred at relatively low frequencies in peripheral blood.

Instrument on record: Illumina HiSeq 2500. TCR beta libraries were prepared by quantitative 5'-RACE with molecular barcodes. The study's processing was this. To identify disease-linked TCR variants, a new computational method was used, one built on a probabilistic model of VDJ rearrangement. Using fastp at Q25 and MiXCR, TCRdb reprocessed the public reads and kept productive beta chains. Each CDR3 protein gets just one entry, which takes the most common genes and DNA from the rows behind it. Clone size and V and J calls follow TCRdb, not the original study. The sample table contains approximately 180,000 distinct CDR3 sequences; only one count was recorded for over 15% of them. The ten largest make up around 4.7% of the sample. Ten or more counts support this clonotype. What antigen it recognizes has not been identified. Per-nucleotide qualities are absent, and no much larger clonotype sits a single base away.

Including the terminal cysteine and valine, the CDR3 comprises 13 residues. The CDR3 DNA has 39 bases and is translated from base 1. CDR1 and CDR2, looked up from the germline V gene, are WSHSY and SAAADI. V and J are truncated by 0 bases and 5 bases respectively, leaving an intervening sequence of 8 bases. The clonotype was recovered from a male donor aged 5-30 years with ankylosing spondylitis or in good health (not recorded which). Donor details come from another sample of the same person, matched by shared clones. The V gene is TRBV10-2 and the J gene is TRBJ2-7; the D gene is not confidently resolved. The sequencing input was blood, either unsorted or a sorted T cell fraction (not recorded which). The nucleotide sequence reads TGCGCCAGCAGTGAGTCTCGGGTCAACGAGCAGTACGTC. Its protein is CASSESRVNEQYV.